This TCR beta chain is from a study of cytomegalovirus exposure and HLA in healthy donors. As to this clone: What it binds is unknown.

Germline V gene lookup returns CDR1 MDHEN and CDR2 SYDVKM. V shed 7 bases and J shed 7 bases, with 17 bases lying between them. This CDR3 region has 13 residues. PCR involved 60 Vbeta and 13 Jbeta primers. Assay: immunoSEQ multiplex PCR; the TCRdb copy retains only in-frame clones and omits some. This table holds roughly 250,000 clones, about 83% found once. Study-wide results and limits: Cytomegalovirus status was reportedly diagnosed by the classifier with high specificity and sensitivity.

This clonotype originated in a middle-aged woman in good health and CMV-seropositive. The V call is TRBV28, the J call TRBJ2-7; D might be TRBD1 (6 bases). Sequencing was done on a sample of PBMCs. The CDR3 coding sequence is TGTGCCAGCATCCTCTCAGGGGCGCGGGAGCAGTACTTC. Amino acids: CASILSGAREQYF.